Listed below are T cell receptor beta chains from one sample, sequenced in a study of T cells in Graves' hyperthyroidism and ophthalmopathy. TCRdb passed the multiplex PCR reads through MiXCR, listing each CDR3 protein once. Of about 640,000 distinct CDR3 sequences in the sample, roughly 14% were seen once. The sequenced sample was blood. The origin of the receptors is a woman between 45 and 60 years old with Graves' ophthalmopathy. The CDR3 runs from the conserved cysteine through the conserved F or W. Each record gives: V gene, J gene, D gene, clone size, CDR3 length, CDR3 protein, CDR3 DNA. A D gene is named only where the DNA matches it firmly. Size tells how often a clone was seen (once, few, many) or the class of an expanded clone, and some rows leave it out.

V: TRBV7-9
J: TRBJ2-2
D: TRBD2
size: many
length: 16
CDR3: CASSSSSGRFTGELFF
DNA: TGTGCCAGCAGCTCATCTAGCGGGAGATTTACCGGGGAGCTGTTTTTT

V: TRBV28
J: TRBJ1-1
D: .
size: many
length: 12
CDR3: CASSFQMTEAFF
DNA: TGTGCCAGCAGTTTCCAGATGACTGAAGCTTTCTTT

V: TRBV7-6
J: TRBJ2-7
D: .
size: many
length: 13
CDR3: CASSLGFGYEQYF
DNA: TGTGCCAGCAGTCTAGGGTTTGGCTACGAGCAGTACTTC

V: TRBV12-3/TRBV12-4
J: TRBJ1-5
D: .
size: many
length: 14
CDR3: CASSPTPGNQPQHF
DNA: TGTGCCAGCAGTCCAACGCCAGGGAATCAGCCCCAGCATTTT

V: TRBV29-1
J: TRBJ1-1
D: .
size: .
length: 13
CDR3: CSVKQIMNTEAFF
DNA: TGCAGCGTGAAACAGATAATGAACACTGAAGCTTTCTTT

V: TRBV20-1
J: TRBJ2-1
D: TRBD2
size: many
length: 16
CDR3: CSARARRAGGFNEQFF
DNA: TGCAGTGCTAGAGCAAGGCGTGCGGGAGGGTTTAATGAGCAGTTCTTC

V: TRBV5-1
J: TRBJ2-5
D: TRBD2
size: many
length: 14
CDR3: CASSMGLAEETQYF
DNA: TGCGCCAGCAGCATGGGACTAGCGGAAGAGACCCAGTACTTC

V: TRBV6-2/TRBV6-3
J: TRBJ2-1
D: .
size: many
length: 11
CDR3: CASKERDEQFF
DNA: TGTGCCAGCAAAGAAAGGGATGAGCAGTTCTTC

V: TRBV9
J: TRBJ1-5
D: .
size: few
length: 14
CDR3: CASSVAGEHQPQHF
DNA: TGTGCCAGCAGCGTCGCGGGAGAGCATCAGCCCCAGCATTTT

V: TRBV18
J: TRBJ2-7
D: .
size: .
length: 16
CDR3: CASSPLTVAFGDEQYF
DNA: TGTGCCAGCTCACCCCTGACAGTGGCCTTTGGTGACGAGCAGTACTTC

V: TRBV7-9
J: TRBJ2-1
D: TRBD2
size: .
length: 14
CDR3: CASSLAGLGYRQFF
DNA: TGTGCCAGCAGCTTAGCCGGACTAGGGTACCGGCAGTTCTTC

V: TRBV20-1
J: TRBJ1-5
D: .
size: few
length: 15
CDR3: CSAPAGTPLGQPQHF
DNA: TGCAGTGCCCCAGCGGGGACACCACTGGGTCAGCCCCAGCATTTT

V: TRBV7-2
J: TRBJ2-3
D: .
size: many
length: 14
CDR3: CASSWGSSTDTQYF
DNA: TGTGCCAGCAGCTGGGGAAGCTCCACAGATACGCAGTATTTT

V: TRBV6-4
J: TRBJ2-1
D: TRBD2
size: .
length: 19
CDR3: CASSDAPKHLAGIWDEQFF
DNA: TGTGCCAGCAGTGACGCGCCAAAGCATTTAGCGGGAATTTGGGATGAGCAGTTCTTC

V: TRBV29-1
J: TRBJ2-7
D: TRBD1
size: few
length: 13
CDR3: CSVLNRGSYEQYF
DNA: TGCAGCGTCCTCAACAGGGGATCCTACGAGCAGTACTTC

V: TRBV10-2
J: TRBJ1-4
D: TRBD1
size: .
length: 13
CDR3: CASNPGGSEKLFF
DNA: TGCGCCAGCAATCCAGGGGGCTCTGAAAAACTGTTTTTT

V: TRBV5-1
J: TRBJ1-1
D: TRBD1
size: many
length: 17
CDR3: CASSPTTGGFFNTEAFF
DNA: TGCGCCAGCAGCCCTACGACAGGGGGTTTTTTCAACACTGAAGCTTTCTTT

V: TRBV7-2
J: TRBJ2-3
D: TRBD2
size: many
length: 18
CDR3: CASSPRPTSGVELDTQYF
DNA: TGTGCCAGCAGCCCACGCCCGACTAGCGGAGTCGAGCTGGATACGCAGTATTTT

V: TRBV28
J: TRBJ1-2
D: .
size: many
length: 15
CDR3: CASSLVGLAGDGYTF
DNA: TGTGCCAGCAGTTTAGTTGGGTTGGCAGGGGATGGCTACACCTTC

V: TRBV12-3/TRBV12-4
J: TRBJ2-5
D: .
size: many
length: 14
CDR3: CASSLAGPLETQYF
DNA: TGTGCCAGCAGTTTAGCGGGACCTCTAGAGACCCAGTACTTC

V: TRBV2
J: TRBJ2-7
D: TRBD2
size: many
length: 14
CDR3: CASCYSGNSYEQYF
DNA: TGTGCCAGCTGTTATAGCGGGAACTCCTACGAGCAGTACTTC

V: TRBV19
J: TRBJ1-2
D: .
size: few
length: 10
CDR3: CASGVLGYTF
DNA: TGTGCCAGTGGGGTTCTTGGCTACACCTTC

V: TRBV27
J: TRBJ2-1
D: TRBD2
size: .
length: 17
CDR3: CASSLTKGLAGVNEQFF
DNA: TGTGCCAGCAGTTTAACCAAGGGACTAGCGGGAGTCAATGAGCAGTTCTTC

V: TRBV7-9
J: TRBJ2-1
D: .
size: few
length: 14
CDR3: CASIMGPTYNEQFF
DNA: TGTGCCAGCATCATGGGACCGACTTACAATGAGCAGTTCTTC

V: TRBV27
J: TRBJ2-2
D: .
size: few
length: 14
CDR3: CASSLIENTGELFF
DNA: TGTGCCAGCAGTCTGATCGAGAACACCGGGGAGCTGTTTTTT